Given below is one T cell receptor (beta chain) in context. The antigen remains undetermined. The data stem from a study of persistence of HIV-infected CD4 T cells. Lysates of CMV-infected fibroblasts at approximately 9.6 ug/mL stimulated these cells. CD40L/CD69 double-negative CD45RO-high memory CD4+ T cells were collected. The V gene lost 0 bases and the J gene lost 3 bases, with 12 bases spanning the gap. The CDR3 contains 15 residues. CDR1 is SGHRS, CDR2 YFSETQ, per germline. The libraries were made with immunoSEQ version 4 in survey mode. The protocol was immunoSEQ multiplex PCR, while the TCRdb copy is restricted to in-frame clones and leaves out a portion. Of about 28,000 clones listed, around 80% were seen once; the top ten hold around 0.81%.

This TCR derives from an adult woman with HIV who was CMV-seropositive. The chain is built from TRBV5-1 and TRBJ1-1, with D unclear. The starting material was CD4+ T cells sorted from PBMCs after roughly 18-hour stimulation, obtained from a patient who received antiretroviral therapy. CDR3 protein: CASSLGHGGDTEAFF. The CDR3 region has the DNA TGCGCCAGCAGCTTGGGACACGGAGGCGACACTGAAGCTTTCTTT. Full variable domain (remainder filled in from reference TRBV5-1 and TRBJ1-1): KAGVTQTPRYLIKTRGQQVTLSCSPISGHRSVSWYQQTPGQGLQFLFEYFSETQRNKGNFPGRFSGRQFSNSRSEMNVSTLELGDSALYLCASSLGHGGDTEAFFGQGTRLTVV.